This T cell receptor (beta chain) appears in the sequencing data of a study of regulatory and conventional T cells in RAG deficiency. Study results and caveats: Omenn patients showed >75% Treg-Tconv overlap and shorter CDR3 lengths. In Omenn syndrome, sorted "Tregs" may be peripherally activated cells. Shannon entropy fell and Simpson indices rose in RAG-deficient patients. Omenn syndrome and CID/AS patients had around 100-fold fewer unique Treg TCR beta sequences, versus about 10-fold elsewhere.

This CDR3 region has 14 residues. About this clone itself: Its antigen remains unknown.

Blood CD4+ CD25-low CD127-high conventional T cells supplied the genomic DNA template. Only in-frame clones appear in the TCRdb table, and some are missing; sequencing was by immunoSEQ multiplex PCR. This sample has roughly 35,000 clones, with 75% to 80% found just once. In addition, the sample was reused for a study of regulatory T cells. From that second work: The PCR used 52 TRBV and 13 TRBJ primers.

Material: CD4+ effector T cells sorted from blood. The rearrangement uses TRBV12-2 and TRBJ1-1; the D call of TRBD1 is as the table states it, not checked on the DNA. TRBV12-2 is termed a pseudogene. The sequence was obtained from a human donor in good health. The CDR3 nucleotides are TGTGCAAGTCGCCCGGGACAGGGGGCCGCTGAAGCTTTCTTT. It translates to CASRPGQGAAEAFF.